The 19 T cell receptor beta chains listed next were all sequenced from one sample in a study of cytomegalovirus exposure and HLA in healthy donors. PCR primers comprised 60 Vbeta and 13 Jbeta primers. The method was immunoSEQ multiplex PCR; TCRdb's version includes in-frame clones alone and lacks a portion of them. Of tens of thousands of clones in the sample, roughly 63% were seen once. The sequenced sample consisted of PBMCs. The source is a woman in her 30s in good health and CMV-seronegative.

This clone was observed a few times. V usage is TRBV5-5 and J usage is TRBJ2-2; 10 bases are shared with TRBD2. With V trimmed by 4 bases and J by 8 bases, 11 bases remained unmatched. This CDR3 comprises 16 residues. Germline CDR1 SGHKS, CDR2 YYEKEE (reference sequence). In nucleotides, the CDR3 is TGTGCCAGCAGCAGGCCGTCCAGCGGGGGGGTTGGGGAGCTGTTTTTT. It translates to CASSRPSSGGVGELFF.

This clone appeared a few times. The chain uses TRBV29-1 and TRBJ2-7, with 7 bases identical to TRBD2. Germline CDR1 SQVTM, CDR2 ANQGSEA. The CDR3 length is 18 residues. V shed 4 bases and J 1 base; nucleotides not matched to a gene: 19. The CDR3 protein is CSVAGIPGGLPSSYEQYF. In DNA form, the CDR3 reads TGCAGCGTTGCCGGAATCCCGGGAGGCTTACCATCGTCCTACGAGCAGTACTTC.

The chain links TRBV28 to TRBJ1-1, with D possibly TRBD1 on 5 matching bases. Germline V gives CDR1 MDHEN, CDR2 SYDVKM. V lost 2 bases and J lost 4, with 11 bases in between. The CDR3 covers 14 residues. The CDR3 DNA reads as TGTGCCAGCAGTTTAGTGGGGGGGTCCACTGAAGCTTTCTTT. The encoded protein is CASSLVGGSTEAFF.

This clone was detected only a few times. The chain carries TRBV30 and TRBJ1-6; possible D gene TRBD1, 5 bases. Germline lookup yields CDR1 GTSNPN and CDR2 SVGIG (reference sequence). CDR3 size: 16 residues. With 0 bases removed from V and 6 bases from J, the gap between germline ends came to 15 bases. In nucleotides, the CDR3 is TGTGCCTGGAGTGTACCGTGGGGGGGATCTAATTCACCCCTCCACTTT. As protein: CAWSVPWGGSNSPLHF.

The chain recombines TRBV19 with TRBJ2-7, with a possible D match to TRBD2 (6 bases). Germline V lookup: CDR1 LNHDA, CDR2 SQIVND (reference sequence). The CDR3 contains 15 residues. V lost 5 bases, J lost 0 bases, and 14 bases lay in between. The CDR3 region has the DNA TGTGCCAGTAGTCCGGGGGACTCCCGCTCCTACGAGCAGTACTTC. Encoded protein: CASSPGDSRSYEQYF.

This clone was seen a few times. The chain employs TRBV11-2 and TRBJ2-2, with 9 bases identical to TRBD2. J lost 6 bases, V lost 1 base, and 0 bases had no gene match. The CDR3 has 14 residues. The V gene's germline CDR1 is SGHAT and CDR2 FQNNGV. Here the CDR3 DNA reads TGTGCCAGCAGCTTAGGCGGGGGGGCCGGGGAGCTGTTTTTT. Protein: CASSLGGGAGELFF.

The V gene is TRBV6-5, the J gene TRBJ2-7, with 7 bases matching TRBD2. Germline V gene data show CDR1 as MNHEY and CDR2 as SVGAGI. The CDR3 length is 15 residues. Trimming cost V 0 bases and J 1 base; bases outside gene matches: 3. The CDR3 DNA is TGTGCCAGCAGTTACTCACGGGGGGTGTCCTACGAGCAGTACTTC. Translation: CASSYSRGVSYEQYF.

This chain links TRBV7-8 with TRBJ2-5; possible D gene TRBD2, 5 bases. CDR1 SGHVS and CDR2 FQNEAQ come from the germline V gene. The V and J ends lost 1 base and 5 bases respectively, with 11 bases between them. The CDR3 totals 14 residues. The CDR3 loop is CASSLGGFRETQYF. CDR3 nucleotides: TGTGCCAGCAGCTTAGGCGGGTTTAGGGAGACCCAGTACTTC.

The chain has TRBV28 and TRBJ1-1; 7 bases line up with TRBD1. The germline CDR1 and CDR2 sequences are MDHEN and SYDVKM. V was clipped by 3 bases and J by 1 base; unmatched bases: 5. The CDR3 has 15 residues. The CDR3 nucleotides are TGTGCCAGCAGTTTGGAAAGGGGGCGGAACACTGAAGCTTTCTTT. Protein product: CASSLERGRNTEAFF.

The V call is TRBV12-5, the J call TRBJ1-1; D ambiguous. The length of the CDR3 is 14 residues. Germline V gene lookup returns CDR1 LGHNT and CDR2 FRNRAP. Trimming shortened V by 3 bases and J by 5 bases, and 13 bases separated the two germline ends. The CDR3 loop is CASGFYPPGTEAFF. CDR3 bases: TGTGCTAGTGGTTTCTACCCCCCAGGAACTGAAGCTTTCTTT.

This chain links TRBV9 with TRBJ2-1; 12 bases are shared with TRBD2. V shed 10 bases, J shed 9 bases, and the junction held 11 bases outside the gene matches. The CDR3 loop spans 14 amino acids. CDR1 is SGDLS and CDR2 is YYNGEE in the germline V gene. This CDR3 is CAGSPSGGAGEQFF. In DNA form, the CDR3 reads TGTGCCGGGTCACCTAGCGGGGGGGCGGGTGAGCAGTTCTTC. Full variable domain (outside the CDR3, taken from reference TRBV9 and TRBJ2-1): DSGVTQTPKHLITATGQRVTLRCSPRSGDLSVYWYQQSLDQGLQFLIQYYNGEERAKGNILERFSAQQFPDLHSELNLSSLELGDSALYFCAGSPSGGAGEQFFGPGTRLTVL.

This clone was observed a few times. V is TRBV5-3 and J is TRBJ1-4, with a weak D call TRBD1 (6 bases). TRBV5-3 is assigned to the ORF class and has an uncertain function. The CDR3 contains 15 residues. Trimming took 1 base from V and 4 from J, leaving 11 bases between them. CDR3 loop: CARSLYRVRNEKLFF. CDR3 DNA sequence: TGTGCCAGAAGCTTGTACAGGGTACGTAATGAAAAACTGTTTTTT.

V usage is TRBV5-1 and J usage is TRBJ1-2; D gene ambiguous. The V end was cut by 0 bases, the J end by 2 bases, with 11 bases between. This CDR3 region has 15 residues. Germline-derived CDR1 and CDR2 are SGHRS and YFSETQ. Here the CDR3 reads CASSLGRAVNYGYTF. CDR3 in DNA: TGCGCCAGCAGCTTGGGCCGTGCAGTAAACTATGGCTACACCTTC.

The rearrangement uses TRBV2 and TRBJ2-7; 7 bases line up with TRBD1. Germline loops: CDR1 SNHLY, CDR2 FYNNEI. The trim removed 3 bases at V and 6 bases at J, leaving 8 bases unmatched. The CDR3 runs to 14 residues. The CDR3 DNA reads TGTGCCAGCAGTGAGTTACAGGGGTGGGGCGAGCAGTACTTC. Amino acids: CASSELQGWGEQYF.

This chain uses TRBV15 with TRBJ2-5; TRBD2 might be the D (7 bases). The CDR3 is 13 amino acids. Trimming left V 8 bases short and J 5 bases short, with 15 bases between. Germline V lookup: CDR1 LNHNV, CDR2 YYDKDF (reference sequence). The CDR3 nucleotides are TGTGCCACCCGTCGGGGGGCGGGGGAGACCCAGTACTTC. It translates to CATRRGAGETQYF.

The gene calls are TRBV11-3 and TRBJ2-3; weak D call: TRBD2 (5 bases). The germline V gene has CDR1 SGHNT and CDR2 YENEEA. The length of the CDR3 is 12 residues. V was trimmed by 3 bases and J by 4 bases, leaving 5 bases between them. The CDR3 spells CASSLRADTQYF. The CDR3 nucleotides are TGTGCCAGCAGCTTGCGGGCAGATACGCAGTATTTT. Looking up the rest from reference TRBV11-3 and TRBJ2-3 gives the full variable domain: EAGVVQSPRYKIIEKKQPVAFWCNPISGHNTLYWYLQNLGQGPELLIRYENEEAVDDSQLPKDRFSAERLKGVDSTLKIQPAELGDSAVYLCASSLRADTQYFGPGTRLTVL.

This clone was seen a few times. The CDR3, as DNA: TGCAGCGTTGAAGAGGGGGCGGGAGCGCAGTATTTT. This translates into CSVEEGAGAQYF. The chain has TRBV29-1 and TRBJ2-3; perhaps TRBD2 as D (7 bases). Trimming left V 0 bases short and J 10 bases short, with 11 bases between. The CDR3 has 12 amino acids. Germline V gives CDR1 SQVTM, CDR2 ANQGSEA.

V is TRBV5-4 and J is TRBJ2-4; a weak D match, TRBD2 (6 bases). Germline-derived CDR1 and CDR2 are SGHNT and YYREEE (reference sequence). There are 15 residues in the CDR3. V was pared by 2 bases and J by 0 bases, with 9 bases between. CDR3 sequence: CASSFAGLAKNIQYF. Written as DNA, the CDR3 is TGTGCCAGCAGCTTTGCGGGGTTAGCCAAAAACATTCAGTACTTC. Variable domain in full (rest from reference TRBV5-4 and TRBJ2-4): ETGVTQSPTHLIKTRGQQVTLRCSSQSGHNTVSWYQQALGQGPQFIFQYYREEENGRGNFPPRFSGLQFPNYSSELNVNALELDDSALYLCASSFAGLAKNIQYFGAGTRLSVL.

CDR3 in DNA: TGCAGCGTTGAACCCCGGGACATAGGCACAGATACGCAGTATTTT. It is translated as CSVEPRDIGTDTQYF. The rearrangement links TRBV29-1 to TRBJ2-3, with D perhaps matching TRBD1 (6 bases). V was cut by 2 bases and J by 1 base, with 13 bases left in between. The CDR3 consists of 15 residues. Germline CDR1 is SQVTM and CDR2 is ANQGSEA.